This TCR beta chain was sequenced in a study of blood T cells in healthy people across ages. A sample-barcoded 5' primer and a J-beta primer mix were used in a second PCR of about 7 to 11 cycles. All cDNA molecules were each tagged by a template-switch adaptor with 12 random nucleotides. TCRdb used MiXCR to reprocess the 5' RACE reads, holding one entry per CDR3 protein. In the table there are roughly 500,000 distinct CDR3 sequences, about 25% of which are singletons. This clonotype occurred many times. Its antigen is currently unknown. Overall study results and limits: It was the long-lived donors that had more naive CD4+ cells and higher diversity than aged donors.

A further study also used this sample, focusing on T cells of mothers and their children. That paper states: In cDNA synthesis, all of the extracted RNA was used at around 1.4 ug per 15 ul. For each mother, over 9 million TCR beta CDR3 reads were obtained, and for each child, about 3 million.

The specimen was blood. This receptor was obtained from a boy aged 5-17 years in good health.

CDR3 DNA sequence: TGTGCCAGCAGGGACACGGCGAACACTGAAGCTTTCTTT. This sequence encodes CASRDTANTEAFF. This chain connects TRBV12-3 or TRBV12-4 to TRBJ1-1, with a tentative D call TRBD1 (5 bases). V shed 6 bases and J shed 1 base, with 9 bases lying between them. The length of the CDR3 is 13 residues.